This section outlines one TCR beta chain sequence together with its context. The germline V gene encodes CDR1 SNHLY and CDR2 FYNNEI. CDR3 length: 12 residues. Losses at the gene ends were 9 bases for V and 7 bases for J; bases not matched to a gene: 3. The data are from a study of early T cells in non-severe SARS-CoV-2 infection. TCRdb independently ran MiXCR on the 5' RACE reads; one entry per CDR3 protein. This table has tens of thousands of distinct CDR3 sequences, about 13% appearing once. The clonotype was recovered from an adult who was a healthcare worker with PCR-confirmed SARS-CoV-2 infection or an uninfected control (not recorded which). The sample was whole blood. The genes are TRBV2 and TRBJ1-5; 10 bases line up with TRBD1. The CDR3 region has the DNA TGTGCCAGTGACAGGGGGCAACAGCCCCAGCATTTT. Protein: CASDRGQQPQHF. The variable domain in full, completed from reference TRBV2 and TRBJ1-5, reads EPEVTQTPSHQVTQMGQEVILRCVPISNHLYFYWYRQILGQKVEFLVSFYNNEISEKSEIFDDQFSVERPDGSNFTLKIRSTKLEDSAMYFCASDRGQQPQHFGDGTRLSIL.